Below, 15 T cell receptor beta chains from the same sample are listed, as sequenced in a study of blood T cell repertoires in COVID-19 (dated by TCRdb to 2018 to 2021). To prepare the library, the immunoSEQ multiplex PCR assay was applied. TCRdb took this table from immuneACCESS and kept in-frame rearrangements with V and J called. Such tables lack part of the clones; where checked against another copy, unresolved V genes explain under half of the gap, and the rest is unexplained. The sample table records tens of thousands of clones; around 80% of these occur just once. Together, the top ten hold about 11% of the sample. Sequencing was performed on peripheral blood. Every receptor here comes from a man between 65 and 85 years old with acute or convalescent COVID-19.

J is TRBJ2-1 and V is TRBV7-2; D is uncertain. Trimming removed 5 bases at V and 10 bases at J, with 12 bases between. This CDR3 spans 12 amino acids. The germline V gene encodes CDR1 SGHTA and CDR2 FQGNSA. The CDR3 DNA reads as TGTGCCAGCAGCGTCCTTCTGCGGGAGCAGTTCTTC. Translated, it gives CASSVLLREQFF. Looking up the rest from reference TRBV7-2 and TRBJ2-1 gives the full variable domain: GAGVSQSPSNKVTEKGKDVELRCDPISGHTALYWYRQSLGQGLEFLIYFQGNSAPDKSGLPSDRFSAERTGGSVSTLTIQRTQQEDSAVYLCASSVLLREQFFGPGTRLTVL.

This clone was counted between two and nine times. The J gene is TRBJ2-1, the V gene TRBV15; 10 bases are shared with TRBD2. V shed 3 bases, J shed 4 bases, and the junction held 3 bases outside the gene matches. The CDR3 has 15 residues. Germline assignment: CDR1 LNHNV and CDR2 YYDKDF (reference sequence). CDR3 sequence (DNA): TGTGCCACCAGCAGTGCTAGCGGGGGTTACAATGAGCAGTTCTTC. Translation gives CATSSASGGYNEQFF.

CDR3 sequence reads: CASSAGTGRSGNTIYF. CDR3 bases: TGTGCCAGCAGCGCGGGGACAGGGCGCTCTGGAAACACCATATATTTT. The chain has TRBV5-4 and TRBJ1-3; 9 bases fit TRBD1. V lost 4 bases to trimming and J lost 0 bases; unmatched junction nucleotides: 5. CDR1 is SGHNT and CDR2 is YYREEE in the germline V gene (reference sequence). There are 16 residues in the CDR3.

The rearrangement links TRBV4-1 to TRBJ1-2; 7 nucleotides agree with TRBD1. V was pared by 3 bases and J by 4 bases, with 11 bases of the junction left unmatched. The germline V gene encodes CDR1 MGHRA and CDR2 YSYEKL. This CDR3 region has 16 residues. CDR3 DNA sequence: TGCGCCAGCAGCCACGACTTTTCCGGGACAGCCTATGGCTACACCTTC. The encoded protein is CASSHDFSGTAYGYTF.

The chain combines TRBV5-1 with TRBJ2-7, with 9 positions matching TRBD1. J gave up 5 bases and V 3 bases, and 3 bases lay outside the gene matches. The CDR3 consists of 13 residues. The V gene's germline CDR1 is SGHRS and CDR2 YFSETQ. The CDR3 region has the DNA TGCGCCAGCAGCTCCACAGGGGGCAACGAGCAGTACGTC. Translated, it gives CASSSTGGNEQYV.

The rearrangement joins TRBV19 to TRBJ1-3; D remains ambiguous. V was shortened by 3 bases and J by 0 bases, with 9 bases between the two germline ends. Germline CDR1 is LNHDA and CDR2 is SQIVND (reference sequence). The CDR3 has 15 amino acids. This CDR3 is CASSIGRSSGNTIYF. In DNA, the CDR3 is TGTGCCAGTAGTATTGGGCGAAGCTCTGGAAACACCATATATTTT.

This clone was picked up a small number of times. The chain recombines TRBV11-2 with TRBJ1-4, with 7 bases matching TRBD1. CDR1 is SGHAT and CDR2 is FQNNGV in the germline V gene. The CDR3 runs to 15 residues. The V and J ends lost 5 bases and 3 bases, in that order; junction bases with no gene match: 6. CDR3 sequence (DNA): TGTGCCAGCAGCCCTCTAGGGGGCCCTAATGAAAAACTGTTTTTT. Amino acids: CASSPLGGPNEKLFF.

This clone was seen a single time. The chain's CDR3 is CASRGARSQPQHF. DNA of the CDR3: TGTGCCAGCAGAGGGGCGCGAAGTCAGCCCCAGCATTTT. The V call is TRBV2, the J call TRBJ1-5, with D perhaps matching TRBD1 (5 bases). The V gene lost 6 bases and the J gene lost 6 bases, with 12 bases spanning the gap. Germline CDR1 and CDR2: SNHLY and FYNNEI. The CDR3 extends over 13 amino acids.

The chain recombines TRBV9 with TRBJ2-7, with D perhaps matching TRBD2 (5 bases). V lost 2 bases and J lost 7, with 13 bases in between. This CDR3 is 13 amino acids long. Germline V gives CDR1 SGDLS, CDR2 YYNGEE. The CDR3 DNA follows: TGTGCCAGCAGCGTGGACTGGATTGGGGAGCAGTACTTC. Amino acids: CASSVDWIGEQYF. The full variable domain, completed using reference TRBV9 and TRBJ2-7, is DSGVTQTPKHLITATGQRVTLRCSPRSGDLSVYWYQQSLDQGLQFLIQYYNGEERAKGNILERFSAQQFPDLHSELNLSSLELGDSALYFCASSVDWIGEQYFGPGTRLTVT.

This clone showed up just once. This chain joins TRBV5-5 and TRBJ2-7; 8 bases match TRBD1. V gave up 4 bases and J gave up 7 bases; unmatched junction bases: 4. Germline V CDR1 and CDR2: SGHKS, YYEKEE (reference sequence). CDR3 size: 12 residues. For the CDR3, the DNA is TGTGCCAGCAGCCCCCGGACAGGGGAGCAGTACGTC. It yields the protein CASSPRTGEQYV.

The V gene is TRBV19, the J gene TRBJ1-5; tentatively, D is TRBD1 (5 bases). V lost 9 bases and J lost 4, with 22 bases in between. Germline V gene lookup returns CDR1 LNHDA and CDR2 SQIVND (reference sequence). The CDR3 length is 16 residues. CDR3 loop: CARWGGFPIRNQPQHF. In DNA, the CDR3 is TGTGCCAGGTGGGGGGGGTTCCCTATTCGGAATCAGCCCCAGCATTTT.

V and J are TRBV5-4 and TRBJ2-3; D uncertain. This CDR3 is 14 amino acids long. The ends were cut back, 0 bases at V and 4 bases at J, with 9 bases in the middle. Germline values: CDR1 SGHNT, CDR2 YYREEE (reference sequence). The CDR3 nucleotides read TGTGCCAGCAGCTTGGATCTGGGCCCAGATACGCAGTATTTT. It translates to CASSLDLGPDTQYF.

The chain has TRBV28 and TRBJ2-7; D may be TRBD2 (5 bases). This CDR3 spans 13 amino acids. Germline V gives CDR1 MDHEN, CDR2 SYDVKM. Trimming removed 7 bases from V and 3 bases from J, with 13 bases in between. The CDR3 coding sequence is TGTGCCAGCACTGGAGGCAACTTCTACGAGCAGTACGTC. It is translated as CASTGGNFYEQYV.

The genes are TRBV5-5 and TRBJ1-3; TRBD1 aligns across 10 bases. The J segment lost 4 bases and the V segment lost 4 bases, leaving 11 bases of the junction unmatched. This CDR3 region has 17 residues. Germline CDR1 is SGHKS and CDR2 is YYEKEE (reference sequence). CDR3 in amino acids: CASSLLPDRGQGNTIYF. In DNA, the CDR3 is TGTGCCAGCAGCCTCCTCCCCGACAGGGGGCAAGGAAACACCATATATTTT.

The gene calls are TRBV7-8 and TRBJ2-7, with no clear D. This CDR3 region has 14 residues. Trimming left V 3 bases short and J 2 bases short, with 11 bases between. The germline gives CDR1 SGHVS, CDR2 FQNEAQ. The CDR3, as DNA: TGTGCCAGCAGCTTCCAGGCCCAGCCCTACGAGCAGTACTTC. Its translation: CASSFQAQPYEQYF.